A single sample gave rise to the 14 T cell receptor beta chains below, sequenced in a study of long-term antiretroviral therapy in people with HIV (dated by TCRdb to 2021 to 2024). The immunoSEQ hsTCRB v3.0 assay was used at survey level resolution to sequence the TRB variable region. TCRdb re-hosts the immuneACCESS table, in-frame sequences only. Its copies lack some clones; in the studies checked, an unresolved V gene accounts for under half of them, and the cause for the rest is not known. The sample table shows 30,000 or so clones, and more than 85% are seen once. The leading ten clones occupy 10% of the sample. Specimen: unsorted PBMCs, collected 6.2 years after starting antiretroviral therapy. The receptors come from a man in his forties with HIV.

The chain has TRBV7-6 and TRBJ2-2; D is ambiguous. Trimming took off 8 bases at V and 4 bases at J, with 8 bases between the two ends. Germline V gene sequence: CDR1 SGHVS, CDR2 FNYEAQ. The CDR3 is 12 residues long. The CDR3 is CASQVATGELFF. The CDR3 nucleotides are TGTGCCAGCCAAGTCGCCACCGGGGAGCTGTTTTTT.

The rearrangement uses TRBV7-2 and TRBJ1-2; tentatively, D is TRBD1 (6 bases). Germline V gene data show CDR1 as SGHTA and CDR2 as FQGNSA. The CDR3 sequence is 15 residues long. The V gene lost 3 bases and the J gene lost 2 bases, with 13 bases spanning the gap. The DNA for the CDR3 is TGTGCCAGCAGCTTTCGTACAGGGACGAACTATGGCTACACCTTC. Its translation is CASSFRTGTNYGYTF.

The V gene is TRBV15, the J gene TRBJ2-7; 7 positions agree with TRBD2. CDR3 size: 14 residues. J was trimmed by 5 bases and V by 0 bases; bases with no gene match: 4. CDR1 is LNHNV, CDR2 YYDKDF, per germline (reference sequence). The CDR3 sequence: CATSRDRLADEQYF. In DNA, the CDR3 is TGTGCCACCAGCAGAGATAGACTAGCCGACGAGCAGTACTTC.

V gene TRBV15 combines with J gene TRBJ2-1; the D is unclear. V lost 0 bases, J lost 0 bases, and 9 bases lay in between. Germline V gene sequence: CDR1 LNHNV, CDR2 YYDKDF (reference sequence). The CDR3 is 16 amino acids. The CDR3 reads CATSREKTSSYNEQFF. The CDR3 nucleotides are TGTGCCACCAGCAGAGAGAAGACGAGCTCCTACAATGAGCAGTTCTTC.

The CDR3, as DNA: TGTGCCAGCAGCTTTTTCAGTGAGCAGTTCTTC. As protein: CASSFFSEQFF. This chain joins TRBV5-6 and TRBJ2-1; D is unresolved. The CDR3 has 11 amino acids. V was cut by 2 bases and J by 9 bases, with 6 bases left in between. Per germline, CDR1 SGHDT and CDR2 YYEEEE.

The chain joins TRBV11-2 to TRBJ1-5; 12 bases fit TRBD1. Germline trimming cut 4 bases from V and 11 bases from J; bases unmatched to any gene: 9. In germline, CDR1 is SGHAT, CDR2 FQNNGV. The CDR3 extends over 15 amino acids. The CDR3 nucleotides read TGTGCCAGCAGCTCCGGGGACAGGGGGCATGGATCCCAGCATTTT. As protein: CASSSGDRGHGSQHF.

The V and J genes are TRBV6-1 and TRBJ2-5, with D unclear. From germline, CDR1 is MNHNS and CDR2 SASEGT. V was cut by 11 bases and J by 2 bases, with 15 bases left in between. The CDR3 sequence is 13 residues long. The CDR3 here is CASLGYVQETQYF. CDR3 sequence (DNA): TGTGCCTCCCTCGGATATGTTCAAGAGACCCAGTACTTC.

This rearrangement joins TRBV7-8 to TRBJ2-6; D not certain. The germline gives CDR1 SGHVS, CDR2 FQNEAQ. Trimming took off 4 bases at V and 4 bases at J, with 8 bases between the two ends. This CDR3 has 14 residues. CDR3 residues: CASSYPSGANVLTF. The CDR3, as DNA: TGTGCCAGCAGCTACCCCTCCGGGGCCAACGTCCTGACTTTC.

This rearrangement joins TRBV5-8 to TRBJ1-2; D is unclear. Germline loops: CDR1 SGHTS, CDR2 YDEGEE. Trimming cost V 0 bases and J 0 bases, with 12 bases left between them. The CDR3 runs to 16 residues. The CDR3 DNA reads as TGTGCCAGCAGCTTGGCCTACAAGGCAGCTAACTATGGCTACACCTTC. The encoded protein is CASSLAYKAANYGYTF.

The J gene is TRBJ2-5, the V gene TRBV2, with no clear D. CDR1 is SNHLY, CDR2 FYNNEI, per germline. Trimming shortened V by 8 bases and J by 2 bases, and 6 bases separated the two germline ends. CDR3 size: 11 residues. CDR3 region: CASSRQETQYF. The CDR3 coding sequence is TGTGCCAGCTCTCGACAAGAGACCCAGTACTTC.

The J gene is TRBJ2-1, the V gene TRBV27; D is undetermined. Germline V gene data show CDR1 as MNHEY and CDR2 as SMNVEV (reference sequence). Trimming cost V 2 bases and J 7 bases, with 12 bases left between them. The CDR3 contains 14 residues. The CDR3 region has the DNA TGTGCCAGCAGTTTAATATGGGGTGGGAATGAGCAGTTCTTC. Amino acid sequence: CASSLIWGGNEQFF.

The CDR3 here is CASSLESEDSFKNTDTQYF. CDR3 nucleotides: TGTGCCAGCAGCTTAGAATCCGAGGACAGTTTCAAAAACACAGATACGCAGTATTTT. J is TRBJ2-3 and V is TRBV7-3, with D possibly being TRBD1 (6 bases). V was trimmed by 2 bases and J by 2 bases, leaving 23 bases between them. This CDR3 contains 19 residues. The germline CDR1 and CDR2 sequences are SGHTA and FQGTGA.

The chain has TRBV4-2 and TRBJ2-1, with D maybe TRBD2 (5 bases). V lost 4 bases, J lost 3 bases, and 10 bases lay in between. The CDR3 is 14 residues long. Germline V gene sequence: CDR1 LGHNA, CDR2 YNFKEQ. The CDR3 is CASSPTRDYNEQFF. Here the CDR3 DNA reads TGTGCCAGCAGCCCAACCCGGGACTACAATGAGCAGTTCTTC.

This rearrangement joins TRBV29-1 to TRBJ2-3; D call uncertain. Germline-derived CDR1 and CDR2 are SQVTM and ANQGSEA. V lost 0 bases and J 5 bases, leaving 12 bases between the germline ends. The CDR3 extends over 14 amino acids. The CDR3 nucleotides read TGCAGCGTTGAAGAGCCAATAAGAGGAGATACGCAGTATTTT. Translation gives CSVEEPIRGDTQYF.